This entry lists 21 T cell receptor beta chains sequenced from one sample in a study of T cells in Graves' hyperthyroidism and ophthalmopathy. Amplification targeted TCR beta CDR3 regions from RNA transcripts. Initially, a first-round RT-PCR of the TCR CDR3 employed the HTBI primer set. TCRdb re-analysed the multiplex PCR reads in MiXCR, keeping a single row per CDR3 protein. Of roughly 300,000 distinct CDR3 sequences listed, less than 30% are singletons. The source material was blood. The receptors were gathered from a man between 35 and 55 years old with Graves' hyperthyroidism that later progressed to Graves' ophthalmopathy.

CDR3 loop: CATARDSYEQYF. The CDR3 nucleotides are TGTGCCACGGCACGCGACTCCTACGAGCAGTACTTC. The V gene is TRBV7-9, the J gene TRBJ2-7, with D unresolved. The CDR3 runs to 12 residues. V gave up 10 bases and J gave up 0 bases, with 10 bases separating them. Germline lookup yields CDR1 SEHNR and CDR2 FQNEAQ (reference sequence).

At least ten counts were recorded for this clonotype. The V gene is TRBV15, the J gene TRBJ1-5; D unresolved. Germline V gives CDR1 LNHNV, CDR2 YYDKDF (reference sequence). The CDR3 extends over 14 amino acids. Trimming removed 1 base from V and 4 bases from J, with 8 bases in between. In DNA, the CDR3 is TGTGCCACCAGCAGAGTGGGAGGGAATCAGCCCCAGCATTTT. This codes for CATSRVGGNQPQHF.

Ten or more counts support this clonotype. The chain links TRBV12-3 or TRBV12-4 to TRBJ2-5, with TRBD2 identical over 10 bases. This CDR3 has 14 residues. The J segment lost 6 bases and the V segment lost 3 bases, leaving 4 bases of the junction unmatched. The CDR3: CASSLSSGRKTQYF. CDR3 DNA: TGTGCCAGCAGTTTGTCTAGCGGGAGAAAGACCCAGTACTTC.

This clonotype was picked up many times. This sequence joins TRBV5-1 and TRBJ1-1; TRBD1 might be the D (5 bases). The CDR3 has 15 amino acids. Germline V gene sequence: CDR1 SGHRS, CDR2 YFSETQ. The V end was cut by 4 bases, the J end by 3 bases, with 16 bases between. The CDR3 coding sequence is TGCGCCAGCAGCCCCCGGACTTTAGGGGACACTGAAGCTTTCTTT. This codes for CASSPRTLGDTEAFF.

This clonotype was recorded many times. This chain uses TRBV20-1 with TRBJ2-5, with 9 bases aligning to TRBD2. CDR1 and CDR2 from the germline V gene are DFQATT and SNEGSKA (reference sequence). The length of the CDR3 is 16 residues. Trimming cost V 2 bases and J 4 bases; bases outside gene matches: 11. CDR3 amino acids: CSARPLAGATIETQYF. CDR3 DNA: TGCAGTGCTAGACCCTTAGCGGGAGCGACTATAGAGACCCAGTACTTC.

In its sample, this clonotype was seen many times. A much larger clone lies one base from this, so it may be a read error. The chain uses TRBV28 and TRBJ1-2; weak D call: TRBD1 (6 bases). The CDR3 runs to 15 residues. Germline loops: CDR1 MDHEN, CDR2 SYDVKM. CDR3 DNA: TGTGCCAGCAGGATCATGGACAGCTCTGGCTATGGCTACGCCTTC. Amino acids: CASRIMDSSGYGYAF.

Ten or more counts support this clonotype. The CDR3 here is CASSFPGVRNEQYF. The DNA of the CDR3 is TGTGCCAGCAGTTTTCCCGGAGTTCGCAACGAGCAGTACTTC. The chain is built from TRBV12-3 or TRBV12-4 and TRBJ2-7, with unresolved D. The CDR3 spans 14 residues. V gave up 3 bases and J gave up 5 bases, with 14 bases separating them.

This clonotype came up many times. The gene calls are TRBV19 and TRBJ1-1; 10 bases line up with TRBD1. Trimming at V came to 6 bases and at J to 4 bases, leaving 5 bases not matched to a gene. From germline, CDR1 is LNHDA and CDR2 SQIVND (reference sequence). CDR3 size: 14 residues. For the CDR3, the DNA is TGTGCCAGTAGCGTGACAGGGGGCGTCACTGAAGCTTTCTTT. Translated: CASSVTGGVTEAFF.

This clonotype was detected many times. The chain joins TRBV6-1 to TRBJ1-1; D not resolved. The CDR3 is 14 amino acids. Trimming took 7 bases from V and 1 from J, leaving 13 bases between them. Germline loops: CDR1 MNHNS, CDR2 SASEGT. The CDR3 DNA is TGTGCCAGCAACCCCTGGAGGGCGAACACTGAAGCTTTCTTT. The encoded protein is CASNPWRANTEAFF.

This clonotype was observed many times. The rearrangement links TRBV6-2 or TRBV6-3 to TRBJ2-3; TRBD2 agrees at 7 bases. The CDR3 extends over 15 amino acids. In germline, CDR1 is MNHEY, CDR2 SVGEGT. The V segment lost 0 bases and the J segment 0 bases; nucleotides outside the gene matches: 0. CDR3 protein: CASSYSSGSTDTQYF. DNA of the CDR3: TGTGCCAGCAGTTACTCTAGCGGGAGCACAGATACGCAGTATTTT.

Many counts were recorded for this clonotype. The J gene is TRBJ1-5, the V gene TRBV6-2 or TRBV6-3; D remains ambiguous. CDR1 MNHEY and CDR2 SVGEGT come from the germline V gene. V lost 5 bases to trimming and J lost 2 bases, with 10 bases between them. The CDR3 consists of 14 residues. The CDR3 sequence is CASSRVLGNQPQHF. In nucleotides, the CDR3 is TGTGCCAGCAGTAGGGTGTTAGGCAATCAGCCCCAGCATTTT.

V usage is TRBV12-3 or TRBV12-4 and J usage is TRBJ1-1; D remains ambiguous. The CDR3 has 11 amino acids. The V end was cut by 8 bases, the J end by 2 bases, with 6 bases between. The CDR3 loop is CASLGNTEAFF. The DNA of the CDR3 is TGTGCCAGCTTGGGCAACACTGAAGCTTTCTTT.

This clonotype was counted ten times or more. The V gene is TRBV20-1, the J gene TRBJ2-7; D call uncertain. CDR3 length equals 15 residues. Per germline, CDR1 DFQATT and CDR2 SNEGSKA (reference sequence). V lost 5 bases and J lost 2, with 19 bases in between. CDR3 DNA sequence: TGCAGTGCTTCCCGATATGGGGATACTACCTACGAGCAGTACTTC. Encoded protein: CSASRYGDTTYEQYF.

This clonotype was counted many times. V usage is TRBV5-1 and J usage is TRBJ2-7; D uncertain. The length of the CDR3 is 13 residues. With 4 bases removed from V and 0 bases from J, the gap between germline ends came to 8 bases. Germline lookup yields CDR1 SGHRS and CDR2 YFSETQ. CDR3 DNA: TGCGCCAGCAGCGAGACGAACTCCTACGAGCAGTACTTC. It specifies CASSETNSYEQYF.

This clonotype was found many times. This chain links TRBV11-3 with TRBJ2-2; D perhaps matches TRBD2 (5 bases). Germline-derived CDR1 and CDR2 are SGHNT and YENEEA. The germline V and J ends were trimmed by 4 bases and 6 bases, with 15 bases remaining between them. The CDR3 spans 15 residues. CDR3 in DNA: TGTGCCAGCAGCTCGTTAGGAGCGGAACCCGGGGAGCTGTTTTTT. Amino acids: CASSSLGAEPGELFF.

This clonotype was picked up a small number of times. The chain carries TRBV12-3 or TRBV12-4 and TRBJ1-1; D ambiguous. The V and J ends lost 5 bases and 3 bases respectively, with 10 bases between them. The CDR3 is made up of 13 amino acids. The CDR3 DNA reads as TGTGCCAGCAGTGCCCTCCAGGACACTGAAGCTTTCTTT. This translates into CASSALQDTEAFF.

The chain couples TRBV9 to TRBJ2-7, with 9 bases that match TRBD1. This CDR3 has 15 amino acids. Germline CDR1 reads SGDLS; CDR2 reads YYNGEE. Trimming took 2 bases from V and 3 from J; bases not matched to a gene: 6. DNA of the CDR3: TGTGCCAGCAGCGTGCTGACAGGGGGAAGCTACGAGCAGTACTTC. Protein product: CASSVLTGGSYEQYF.

Ten or more counts support this clonotype. The chain uses TRBV27 and TRBJ2-7, with 7 bases matching TRBD1. Germline CDR1 is MNHEY and CDR2 is SMNVEV (reference sequence). The CDR3 is made up of 17 amino acids. The trim removed 5 bases at V and 2 bases at J, leaving 15 bases unmatched. DNA of the CDR3: TGTGCCAGCAGTCCCTTGAACACCGGGACAGACGCCTACGAGCAGTACTTC. Residues: CASSPLNTGTDAYEQYF.

In this sample, this clonotype turned up many times. This chain uses TRBV20-1 with TRBJ2-7; 8 bases fit TRBD2. CDR3 length equals 13 residues. V gave up 1 base and J gave up 3 bases; unmatched junction bases: 2. Per germline, CDR1 DFQATT and CDR2 SNEGSKA (reference sequence). CDR3 in amino acids: CSARGAGGYEQYF. As DNA, the CDR3 is TGCAGTGCTAGAGGGGCGGGAGGCTACGAGCAGTACTTC.

The gene calls are TRBV6-2 or TRBV6-3 and TRBJ1-1; possible D gene TRBD1, 6 bases. The CDR3 has 13 residues. The ends were cut back, 5 bases at V and 10 bases at J, with 17 bases in the middle. CDR1 MNHEY and CDR2 SVGEGT come from the germline V gene. The CDR3 coding sequence is TGTGCCAGCAGTAGCTGGGGGGGGCTGGGAGCTTTCTTT. It specifies CASSSWGGLGAFF.

The genes are TRBV12-3 or TRBV12-4 and TRBJ1-5, with D perhaps TRBD1 (5 bases). The CDR3 spans 13 residues. With 2 bases removed from V and 6 bases from J, the gap between germline ends came to 8 bases. The chain's CDR3 is CASSLSGFQPQHF. The CDR3 DNA reads TGTGCCAGCAGTTTATCAGGGTTTCAGCCCCAGCATTTT.